This TCR beta chain was observed in a study of T cells after yellow fever vaccination. Study-wide background: SMART-Seq v4 Ultra Low Input handled preparation of low-cell-number fractions.

This clonotype was picked up a small number of times. The antigen is undetermined. 5'RACE template switching produced TCR cDNA carrying a universal primer site and UMIs. TCRdb reprocessed the 5' RACE reads with MiXCR, giving one entry per CDR3 protein. The repertoire holds approximately 260,000 distinct CDR3 sequences, around 5.2% seen once, with roughly 3.5% in the top ten. Study outcomes and limitations: Contamination of FACS-sorted repertoires by abundant clonotypes from the bulk population could occur.

Deletions cut 5 bases from V and 0 bases from J, with 10 bases between. The germline gives CDR1 SGHTA, CDR2 FQGTGA. CDR3 length equals 14 residues. This chain uses TRBV7-3 with TRBJ1-1; D is undetermined. This TCR came from a man aged 18 to 35 who received the YFV17D yellow fever vaccine. Specimen: CD4+ T cells sorted from PBMCs, collected on the day of the yellow fever booster vaccination. The CDR3 nucleotides are TGTGCCAGCAGCCTTCAGGCCTTGAACACTGAAGCTTTCTTT. Protein sequence: CASSLQALNTEAFF.